The 6 T cell receptor beta chains given below trace back to one sample, sequenced in a study of blood T cell repertoires in COVID-19. Generated by immunoSEQ multiplex PCR, the TCRdb table keeps only in-frame clones and is missing some. The sample lists roughly 160,000 clones, roughly nine tenths occurring once. Sequenced: peripheral blood. The receptors stem from a man aged 50-60 years with acute or convalescent COVID-19.

The V call is TRBV2, the J call TRBJ1-1, with D maybe TRBD1 (5 bases). The CDR3 extends over 14 amino acids. The germline CDR1 and CDR2 sequences are SNHLY and FYNNEI. The V gene lost 3 bases and the J gene lost 4 bases, with 12 bases spanning the gap. The DNA for the CDR3 is TGTGCCAGCAGTGATTCTAGGGGTGGCACTGAAGCTTTCTTT. Protein product: CASSDSRGGTEAFF.

The V call is TRBV27, the J call TRBJ1-1, with D perhaps TRBD1 (5 bases). The CDR3 loop spans 16 amino acids. V shed 4 bases and J shed 6 bases, with 21 bases lying between them. Germline assignment: CDR1 MNHEY and CDR2 SMNVEV (reference sequence). CDR3 sequence reads: CASSSHSAGLRSEAFF. The CDR3 region has the DNA TGTGCCAGCAGTTCCCATTCGGCAGGGCTTCGGTCTGAAGCTTTCTTT.

The chain couples TRBV29-1 to TRBJ1-1, with 7 nucleotides matching TRBD1. This CDR3 is built from 13 residues. CDR1 is SQVTM and CDR2 is ANQGSEA in the germline V gene. V lost 2 bases and J lost 4; bases outside the gene matches: 4. CDR3 sequence: CSVESQGGTEAFF. The DNA of the CDR3 is TGCAGCGTTGAAAGCCAGGGGGGCACTGAAGCTTTCTTT.

The chain links TRBV29-1 to TRBJ2-5, with 9 bases lining up with TRBD1. J gave up 9 bases and V 0 bases, and 8 bases lay outside the gene matches. The length of the CDR3 is 14 residues. The germline CDR1 and CDR2 sequences are SQVTM and ANQGSEA. CDR3 protein: CSVEDSGTGLAQYF. As DNA, the CDR3 is TGCAGCGTTGAAGATTCGGGGACAGGGTTGGCCCAGTACTTC.

The gene calls are TRBV7-9 and TRBJ1-4, with 11 bases that match TRBD1. Germline lookup yields CDR1 SEHNR and CDR2 FQNEAQ (reference sequence). The CDR3 totals 15 residues. The V gene end was trimmed by 7 bases and the J gene end by 7 bases; junction bases not matched to a gene: 8. The CDR3: CASIHPGQGGEKLFF. CDR3 nucleotides: TGTGCCAGCATCCATCCGGGACAGGGGGGTGAAAAACTGTTTTTT.

This clone was observed a few times. V usage is TRBV28 and J usage is TRBJ2-4; D might be TRBD2 (6 bases). Looked up from germline, CDR1 is MDHEN and CDR2 is SYDVKM. Trimming left V 3 bases short and J 2 bases short, with 11 bases between. CDR3 length equals 15 residues. CDR3: CASSFWEASKNIQYF. The CDR3 coding sequence is TGTGCCAGCAGTTTTTGGGAGGCGTCCAAAAACATTCAGTACTTC.